Listed below are T cell receptor beta chains from one sample, sequenced in a study of blood T cell repertoires in COVID-19. The repertoire was sequenced with immunoSEQ multiplex PCR; TCRdb's copy has only in-frame clones and lacks some. The sample has under 250,000 clones; 79% are singletons. Material: peripheral blood. The receptors were gathered from a woman between 40 and 50 years old with COVID-19, enrolled during active disease. CDR3s include the opening cysteine and the closing phenylalanine or tryptophan. A D gene is named only where the DNA matches it firmly. Size values are once, few and many counts, or a class for expanded clones, and some rows have none.

>TRBJ1-5|-|TRBD1|TRBV24-1
TGTGCCACCAGTGATTTCGGGACAGCAGTTACCTATAGCAATCAGCCCCAGCATTTT
CATSDFGTAVTYSNQPQHF
>TRBJ2-4|-|-|TRBV7-9
TGTGCCAGCAGCTTGGGCAAGATCCAGTACTTC
CASSLGKIQYF
>TRBJ1-2|-|-|TRBV4-1
TGCGCCAGCAGCATCCGCAATGAGGGAACTTACTATGGCTACACCTTC
CASSIRNEGTYYGYTF
>TRBJ2-7|-|TRBD1|TRBV5-1
TGCGCCAGCAGCCCCCGGGACAGCTCCTACGAGCAGTACTTC
CASSPRDSSYEQYF
>TRBJ2-1|-|TRBD2|TRBV7-3
TGTGCCAGCAGCGCTGAAACTAGCGGGGTCAATGAGCAGTTCTTC
CASSAETSGVNEQFF
>TRBJ2-7|-|-|TRBV6-6
TGTGCCAGCAGTTACTTACAGGGTAGCGAGCAGTACTTC
CASSYLQGSEQYF
>TRBJ1-3|-|-|TRBV18
TGTGCCAGCTCACCAGTGACAGGTTCCGGAAACACCATATATTTT
CASSPVTGSGNTIYF
>TRBJ1-1|-|-|TRBV18
TGTGCCAGCGGGGGGGGAACCCTGAACACTGAAGCTTTCTTT
CASGGGTLNTEAFF
>TRBJ2-7|-|TRBD2|TRBV11-1
TGTGCCAGCAGCGCCCAACTAGCGATCCCCCCCCACGAGCAGTACTTC
CASSAQLAIPPHEQYF
>TRBJ2-3|-|TRBD2|TRBV19
TGTGCCAGTACCAGGACTAGATTCGGTAGCACAGATACGCAGTATTTT
CASTRTRFGSTDTQYF
>TRBJ1-4|-|-|TRBV5-1
TGCGCCAGCAGCTTAGCCGGGGGAGAAAAACTGTTTTTT
CASSLAGGEKLFF
>TRBJ1-5|-|TRBD1|TRBV27
TGTGCCAGCAGTTTGCAGGGGGGCAATCAGCCCCAGCATTTT
CASSLQGGNQPQHF
>TRBJ2-1|-|TRBD2|TRBV6-5
TGTGCCAGCAGCAACGGGACTAGCGGGTACAATGAGCAGTTCTTC
CASSNGTSGYNEQFF
>TRBJ1-3|-|-|TRBV10-3
TGTGCCATCAGTGCGGGACATTCCTCCTCTGGAAACACCATATATTTT
CAISAGHSSSGNTIYF
>TRBJ1-3|-|-|TRBV18
TGTGCCAGCTCACCAGCCGTTCGGGGTGGAAACACCATATATTTT
CASSPAVRGGNTIYF
>TRBJ1-1|-|-|TRBV10-3
TGTGCGCTGGGAGGGGAAGGCACTGAAGCTTTCTTT
CALGGEGTEAFF
>TRBJ2-1|-|-|TRBV9
TGTGCCAGCAGCGTAGGAGGGTCAAAGGAGGCTGAGCAGTTCTTC
CASSVGGSKEAEQFF
>TRBJ2-2|once|TRBD1|TRBV11-2
TGTGCCAGCAGCTTACACAGGGGGCGCTTCCGGACCGGGGAGCTGTTTTTT
CASSLHRGRFRTGELFF